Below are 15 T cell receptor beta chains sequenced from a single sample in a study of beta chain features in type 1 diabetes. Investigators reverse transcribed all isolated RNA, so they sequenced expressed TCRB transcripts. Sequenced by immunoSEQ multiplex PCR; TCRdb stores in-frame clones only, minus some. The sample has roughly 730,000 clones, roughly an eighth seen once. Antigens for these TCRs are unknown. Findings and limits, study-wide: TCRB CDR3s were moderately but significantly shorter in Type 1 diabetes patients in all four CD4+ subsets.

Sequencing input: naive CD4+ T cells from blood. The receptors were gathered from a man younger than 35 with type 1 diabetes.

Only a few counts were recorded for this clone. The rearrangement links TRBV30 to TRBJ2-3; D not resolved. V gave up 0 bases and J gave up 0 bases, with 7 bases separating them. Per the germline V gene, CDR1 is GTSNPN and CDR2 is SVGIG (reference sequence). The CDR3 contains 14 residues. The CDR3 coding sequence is TGTGCCTGGAGTGTACAGTGGAGCACAGATACGCAGTATTTT. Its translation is CAWSVQWSTDTQYF.

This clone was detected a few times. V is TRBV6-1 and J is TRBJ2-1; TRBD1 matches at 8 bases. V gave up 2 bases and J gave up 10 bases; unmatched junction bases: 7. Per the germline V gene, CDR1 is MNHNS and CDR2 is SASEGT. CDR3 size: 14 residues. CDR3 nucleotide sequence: TGTGCCAGCAGTGAAAGGCAGGGGGCGGAAGAGCAGTTCTTC. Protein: CASSERQGAEEQFF.

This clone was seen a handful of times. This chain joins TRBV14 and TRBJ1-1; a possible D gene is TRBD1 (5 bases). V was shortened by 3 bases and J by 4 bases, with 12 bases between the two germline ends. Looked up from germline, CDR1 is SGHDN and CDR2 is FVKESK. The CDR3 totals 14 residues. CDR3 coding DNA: TGTGCCAGCAGCCAGGGACCGTGGAGCACTGAAGCTTTCTTT. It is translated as CASSQGPWSTEAFF.

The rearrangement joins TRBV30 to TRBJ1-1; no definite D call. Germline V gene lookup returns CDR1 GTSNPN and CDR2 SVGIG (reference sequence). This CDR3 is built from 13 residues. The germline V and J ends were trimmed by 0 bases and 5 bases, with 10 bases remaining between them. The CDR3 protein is CAWSVWGSTEAFF. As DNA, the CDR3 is TGTGCCTGGAGTGTTTGGGGATCGACTGAAGCTTTCTTT. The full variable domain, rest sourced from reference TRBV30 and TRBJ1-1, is SQTIHQWPATLVQPVGSPLSLECTVEGTSNPNLYWYRQAAGRGLQLLFYSVGIGQISSEVPQNLSASRPQDRQFILSSKKLLLSDSGFYLCAWSVWGSTEAFFGQGTRLTVV.

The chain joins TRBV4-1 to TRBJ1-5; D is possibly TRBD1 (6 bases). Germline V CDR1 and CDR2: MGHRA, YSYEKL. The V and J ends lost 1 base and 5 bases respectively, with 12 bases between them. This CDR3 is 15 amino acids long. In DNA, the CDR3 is TGCGCCAGCAGCCAAGGGGGGACATCCGATCAGCCCCAGCATTTT. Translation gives CASSQGGTSDQPQHF.

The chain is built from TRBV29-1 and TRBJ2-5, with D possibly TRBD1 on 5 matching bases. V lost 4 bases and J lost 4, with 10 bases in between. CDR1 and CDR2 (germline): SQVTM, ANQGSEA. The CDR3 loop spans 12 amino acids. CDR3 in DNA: TGCAGCGTTGTTTGGGGCCGAGAGACCCAGTACTTC. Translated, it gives CSVVWGRETQYF.

DNA for the CDR3: TGTGCCAGCAGCGTCTCCCCTAGGGGGAACGGGGAGCTGTTTTTT. This translates into CASSVSPRGNGELFF. The V call is TRBV9, the J call TRBJ2-2; TRBD1 might be the D (6 bases). This CDR3 has 15 amino acids. Trimming shortened V by 2 bases and J by 7 bases, and 15 bases separated the two germline ends. Germline CDR1 and CDR2: SGDLS and YYNGEE.

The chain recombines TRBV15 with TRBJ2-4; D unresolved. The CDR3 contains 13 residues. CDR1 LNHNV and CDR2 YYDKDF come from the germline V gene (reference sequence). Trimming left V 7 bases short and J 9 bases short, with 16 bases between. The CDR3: CATTTGRNGIQYF. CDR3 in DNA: TGTGCCACCACTACCGGCAGGAATGGCATTCAGTACTTC.

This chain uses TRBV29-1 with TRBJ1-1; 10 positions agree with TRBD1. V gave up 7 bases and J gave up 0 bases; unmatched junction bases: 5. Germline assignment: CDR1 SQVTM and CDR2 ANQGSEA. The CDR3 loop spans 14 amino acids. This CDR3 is CSARQGAVNTEAFF. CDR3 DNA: TGCAGCGCACGACAGGGGGCGGTGAACACTGAAGCTTTCTTT.

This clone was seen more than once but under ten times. CDR3 coding DNA: TGTGCCACCAGCCCTACTTCTAACTATGGCTACACCTTC. Residues: CATSPTSNYGYTF. J is TRBJ1-2 and V is TRBV15, with unresolved D. Trimming took 5 bases from V and 0 from J, leaving 7 bases between them. The CDR3 is 13 amino acids. Germline CDR1 LNHNV, CDR2 YYDKDF (reference sequence).

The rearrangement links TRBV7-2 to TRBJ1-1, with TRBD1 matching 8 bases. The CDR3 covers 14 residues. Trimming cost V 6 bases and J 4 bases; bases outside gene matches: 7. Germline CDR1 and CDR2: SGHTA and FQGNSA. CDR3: CASRLDRGGTEAFF. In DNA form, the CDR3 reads TGTGCCAGCAGACTTGACAGGGGAGGCACTGAAGCTTTCTTT.

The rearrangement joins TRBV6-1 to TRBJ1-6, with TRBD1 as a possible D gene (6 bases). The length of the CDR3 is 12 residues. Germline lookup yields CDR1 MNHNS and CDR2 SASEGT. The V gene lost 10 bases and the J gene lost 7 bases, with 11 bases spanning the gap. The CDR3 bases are TGTGCCATCAGGACAGCCAATTCACCCCTCCACTTT. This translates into CAIRTANSPLHF.

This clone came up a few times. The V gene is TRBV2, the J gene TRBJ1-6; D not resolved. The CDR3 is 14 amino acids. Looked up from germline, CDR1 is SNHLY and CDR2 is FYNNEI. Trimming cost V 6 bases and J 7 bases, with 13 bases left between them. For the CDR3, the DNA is TGTGCCAGCAGGAGGATTACGAGGAATTCACCCCTCCACTTT. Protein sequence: CASRRITRNSPLHF.

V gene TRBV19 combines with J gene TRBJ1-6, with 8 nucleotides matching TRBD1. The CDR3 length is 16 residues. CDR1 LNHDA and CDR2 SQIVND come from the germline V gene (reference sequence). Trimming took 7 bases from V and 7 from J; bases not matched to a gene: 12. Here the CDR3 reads CASMDRVFGSNSPLHF. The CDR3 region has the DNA TGTGCCAGTATGGACAGGGTGTTTGGTTCGAATTCACCCCTCCACTTT.

The CDR3 reads CASSYSISIGLIGQYF. As DNA, the CDR3 is TGTGCCAGCAGTTACTCGATTTCTATAGGGCTAATCGGGCAGTACTTC. The chain joins TRBV6-5 to TRBJ2-7; no firm D call. V lost 0 bases to trimming and J lost 9 bases, with 21 bases between them. The CDR3 has 16 residues. Per germline, CDR1 MNHEY and CDR2 SVGAGI.